This TCR beta chain is drawn from a study of tumor-infiltrating lymphocytes in localized non-small cell lung cancer. Study background: Some samples were collected after neoadjuvant chemotherapy; smokers, never-smokers and several histologies were included. Tumor tissue and non-adjacent uninvolved lung came from each patient. Overall study findings and caveats: Higher tumor T cell infiltration than in uninvolved lung was supported by TCRbeta sequencing. Only some patients had TCR sequencing, depending on available tissue.

TCRdb keeps only in-frame clones here, not all; method: immunoSEQ multiplex PCR. The sample carries some 9,300 clones, around 77% recorded once. This clone has a handful of counts. As yet, its antigen is unknown. The V segment lost 0 bases and the J segment 9 bases; nucleotides outside the gene matches: 7. The germline CDR1 and CDR2 sequences are SGHTA and FQGTGA. The CDR3 spans 14 residues. The chain has TRBV7-3 and TRBJ1-1; 7 bases fit TRBD1. Sequencing input: uninvolved lung tissue not adjacent to the tumor. This TCR derives from a human donor with non-small cell lung cancer. CDR3 residues: CASSLTTLTGKAFF. The CDR3 DNA reads TGTGCCAGCAGCTTAACCACCCTGACAGGGAAAGCTTTCTTT.